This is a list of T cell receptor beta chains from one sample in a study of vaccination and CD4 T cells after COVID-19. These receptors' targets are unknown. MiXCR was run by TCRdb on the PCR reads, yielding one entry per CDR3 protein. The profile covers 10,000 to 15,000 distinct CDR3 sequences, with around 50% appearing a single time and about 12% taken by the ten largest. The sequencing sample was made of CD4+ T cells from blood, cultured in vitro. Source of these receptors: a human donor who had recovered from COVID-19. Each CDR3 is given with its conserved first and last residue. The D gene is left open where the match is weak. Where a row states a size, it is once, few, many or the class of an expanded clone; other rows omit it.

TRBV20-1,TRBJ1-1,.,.,CSARVGQNTEAFF,TGCAGTGCTAGGGTGGGTCAGAACACTGAAGCTTTCTTT
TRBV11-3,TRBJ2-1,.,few,CASSFQSGMGYNEQFF,TGTGCCAGTAGCTTTCAGTCTGGTATGGGATACAATGAGCAGTTCTTC
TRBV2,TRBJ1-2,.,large,CASSDVGGRGGYTF,TGTGCCAGCAGTGATGTGGGGGGCCGGGGTGGCTACACCTTC
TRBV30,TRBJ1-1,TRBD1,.,CAWSAVDRGNTEAFF,TGTGCCTGGAGTGCCGTCGACAGGGGCAACACTGAAGCTTTCTTT
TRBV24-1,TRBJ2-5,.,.,CATSDTSGTCWQETQYF,TGTGCCACCAGTGACACATCCGGGACTTGCTGGCAGGAGACCCAGTACTTC
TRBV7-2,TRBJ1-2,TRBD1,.,CASSSNSRGGRGYGYTF,TGTGCCAGCAGCTCCAATTCGAGAGGGGGCCGGGGCTATGGCTACACCTTC
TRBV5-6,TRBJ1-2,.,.,CASSALSGESPKNYGYTF,TGTGCCAGCAGCGCGCTATCAGGGGAATCCCCAAAAAACTATGGCTACACCTTC
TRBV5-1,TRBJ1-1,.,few,CASSLKAGQGPSMGKEAFF,TGCGCCAGCAGCCTAAAGGCAGGTCAGGGGCCATCCATGGGTAAGGAAGCTTTCTTT
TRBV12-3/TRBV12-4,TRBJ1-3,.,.,CASSQTGPQAGNTIYF,TGTGCCAGCAGTCAGACTGGGCCACAGGCCGGAAACACCATATATTTT
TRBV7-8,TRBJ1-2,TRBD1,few,CASSLVGGRGYGYTF,TGTGCCAGCAGCTTAGTAGGGGGCCGAGGGTATGGCTACACCTTC
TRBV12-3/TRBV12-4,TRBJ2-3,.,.,CASSSEMGSRTDTQYF,TGTGCCAGCAGTTCCGAGATGGGTAGCCGCACAGATACGCAGTATTTT
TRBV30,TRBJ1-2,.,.,CAWSQAGWGYGYTF,TGTGCCTGGAGTCAAGCAGGGTGGGGGTATGGCTACACCTTC
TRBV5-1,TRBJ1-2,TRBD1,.,CASSLSRDRGFGYTF,TGCGCCAGCAGCTTGAGCCGGGACAGGGGATTTGGCTACACCTTC
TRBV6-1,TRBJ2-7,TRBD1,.,CASSRDRVSPYEQYF,TGTGCCAGCAGTCGGGACAGGGTATCCCCCTACGAGCAGTACTTC
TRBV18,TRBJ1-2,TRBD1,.,CASSPTRDRGYGYTF,TGTGCCAGCTCACCGACCCGGGACAGGGGGTATGGCTACACCTTC
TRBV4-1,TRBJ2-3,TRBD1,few,CASSQVGTGGDTQYF,TGCGCCAGCAGCCAAGTAGGGACAGGGGGGGATACGCAGTATTTT
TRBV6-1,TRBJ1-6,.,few,CASSADRRSPLHF,TGTGCCAGCAGTGCGGACAGAAGGTCACCCCTCCACTTT
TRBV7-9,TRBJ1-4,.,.,CASSLVGEKLFF,TGTGCCAGCAGCTTAGTAGGTGAAAAACTGTTTTTT
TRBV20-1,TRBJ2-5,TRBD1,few,CSARDRTGGFGETQYF,TGCAGTGCTAGAGATAGAACAGGGGGCTTTGGAGAGACCCAGTACTTC
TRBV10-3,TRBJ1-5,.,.,CAISESWQGNQPQHF,TGTGCCATCAGTGAGTCCTGGCAGGGAAATCAGCCCCAGCATTTT
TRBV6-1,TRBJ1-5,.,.,CASKQVVGSNQPQHF,TGTGCCAGCAAACAGGTGGTGGGTAGCAATCAGCCCCAGCATTTT
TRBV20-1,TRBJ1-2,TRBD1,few,CSAYGTGTNYGYTF,TGCAGTGCTTACGGGACAGGGACCAACTATGGCTACACCTTC
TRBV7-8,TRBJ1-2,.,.,CASSLSGTSFNYGYTF,TGTGCCAGCAGCTTATCAGGAACCTCATTTAACTATGGCTACACCTTC
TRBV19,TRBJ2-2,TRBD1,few,CASSIVAGQGTGELFF,TGTGCCAGTAGTATAGTGGCGGGACAGGGGACCGGGGAGCTGTTTTTT
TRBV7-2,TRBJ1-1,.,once,CASSFRVNTEAFF,TGTGCCAGCAGCTTCAGGGTGAACACTGAAGCTTTCTTT
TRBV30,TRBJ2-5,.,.,CAWSVRAGSGETQYF,TGTGCCTGGAGTGTAAGGGCAGGGTCGGGCGAGACCCAGTACTTC
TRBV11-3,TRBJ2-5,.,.,CASSLDRGETQYF,TGTGCCAGCAGCTTAGACAGGGGTGAGACCCAGTACTTC
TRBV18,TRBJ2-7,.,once,CASSPSLDFEQYF,TGTGCCAGCTCACCCTCCCTGGATTTCGAGCAGTACTTC
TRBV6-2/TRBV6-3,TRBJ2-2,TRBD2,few,CASSYSSGALNTGELFF,TGTGCCAGCAGTTACTCGAGCGGGGCATTAAACACCGGGGAGCTGTTTTTT
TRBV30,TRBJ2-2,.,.,CALGPTESTGELFF,TGTGCCTTGGGCCCGACGGAATCCACCGGGGAGCTGTTTTTT